This T cell receptor (beta chain) was recovered during a study of control samples from healthy donors and cancer patients. The CDR3 consists of 19 residues. CDR1 is LNHDA, CDR2 SQIVND, per germline (reference sequence). The V and J ends lost 3 bases and 0 bases respectively, with 21 bases between them. The data were produced by immunoSEQ multiplex PCR, yet TCRdb's version contains in-frame clones alone and is incomplete. Counted here are under 200,000 clones, around 96% occurring once; the ten biggest clones make up around 8.5%. This receptor was obtained from a woman aged 40 to 50 in good health. This sequence joins TRBV19 and TRBJ1-5; no clear D gene. The sample consisted of blood. The CDR3 region has the DNA TGTGCCAGTAGTATCCCCACCCCTCCTGGCTCACATAGCAATCAGCCCCAGCATTTT. This translates into CASSIPTPPGSHSNQPQHF.